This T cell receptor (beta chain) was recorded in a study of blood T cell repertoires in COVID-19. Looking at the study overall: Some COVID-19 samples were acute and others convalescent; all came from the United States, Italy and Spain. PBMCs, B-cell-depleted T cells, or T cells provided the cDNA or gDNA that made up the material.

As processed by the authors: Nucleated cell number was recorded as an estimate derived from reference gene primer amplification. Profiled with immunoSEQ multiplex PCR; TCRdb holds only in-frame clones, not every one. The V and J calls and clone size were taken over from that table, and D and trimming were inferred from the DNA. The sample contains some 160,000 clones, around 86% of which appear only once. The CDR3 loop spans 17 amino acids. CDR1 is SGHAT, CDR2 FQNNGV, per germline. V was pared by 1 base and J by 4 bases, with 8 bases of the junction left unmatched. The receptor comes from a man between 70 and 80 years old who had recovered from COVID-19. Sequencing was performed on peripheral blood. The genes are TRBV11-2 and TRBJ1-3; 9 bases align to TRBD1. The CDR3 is CASSLVTGGSSGNTIYF. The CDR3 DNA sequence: TGTGCCAGCAGCTTAGTGACAGGGGGTAGTAGCGGAAACACCATATATTTT.